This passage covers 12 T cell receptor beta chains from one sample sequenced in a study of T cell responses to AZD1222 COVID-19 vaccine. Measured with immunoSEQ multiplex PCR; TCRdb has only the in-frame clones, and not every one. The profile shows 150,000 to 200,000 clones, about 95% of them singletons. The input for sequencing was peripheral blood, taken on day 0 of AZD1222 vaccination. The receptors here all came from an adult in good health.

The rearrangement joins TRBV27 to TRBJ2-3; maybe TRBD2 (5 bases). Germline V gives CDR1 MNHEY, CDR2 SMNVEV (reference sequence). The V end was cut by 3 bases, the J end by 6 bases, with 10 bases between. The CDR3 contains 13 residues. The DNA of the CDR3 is TGTGCCAGCAGTTTTGTCGGAGGCGATACGCAGTATTTT. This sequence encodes CASSFVGGDTQYF.

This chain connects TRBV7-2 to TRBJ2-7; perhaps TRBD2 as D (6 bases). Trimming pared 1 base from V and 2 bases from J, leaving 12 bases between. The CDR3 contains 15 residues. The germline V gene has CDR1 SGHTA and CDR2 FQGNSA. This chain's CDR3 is CASSLVRGTPYEQYF. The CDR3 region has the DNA TGTGCCAGCAGCTTAGTCCGGGGGACCCCCTACGAGCAGTACTTC. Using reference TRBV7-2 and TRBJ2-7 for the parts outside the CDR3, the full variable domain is GAGVSQSPSNKVTEKGKDVELRCDPISGHTALYWYRQSLGQGLEFLIYFQGNSAPDKSGLPSDRFSAERTGGSVSTLTIQRTQQEDSAVYLCASSLVRGTPYEQYFGPGTRLTVT.

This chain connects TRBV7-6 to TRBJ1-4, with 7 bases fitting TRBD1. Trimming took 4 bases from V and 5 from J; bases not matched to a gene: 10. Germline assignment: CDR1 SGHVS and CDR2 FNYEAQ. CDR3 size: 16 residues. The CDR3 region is CASSSSYRGSNEKLFF. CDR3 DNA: TGTGCCAGCAGCTCCTCTTACAGGGGAAGCAATGAAAAACTGTTTTTT. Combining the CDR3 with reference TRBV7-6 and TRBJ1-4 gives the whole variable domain GAGVSQSPRYKVTKRGQDVALRCDPISGHVSLYWYRQALGQGPEFLTYFNYEAQQDKSGLPNDRFSAERPEGSISTLTIQRTEQRDSAMYRCASSSSYRGSNEKLFFGSGTQLSVL.

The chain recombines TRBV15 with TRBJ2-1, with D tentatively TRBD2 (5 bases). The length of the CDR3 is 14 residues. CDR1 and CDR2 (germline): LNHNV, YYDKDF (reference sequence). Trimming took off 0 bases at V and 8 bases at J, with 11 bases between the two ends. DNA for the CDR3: TGTGCCACCAGCAGAGAAGAACTAGAACATGAGCAGTTCTTC. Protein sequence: CATSREELEHEQFF.

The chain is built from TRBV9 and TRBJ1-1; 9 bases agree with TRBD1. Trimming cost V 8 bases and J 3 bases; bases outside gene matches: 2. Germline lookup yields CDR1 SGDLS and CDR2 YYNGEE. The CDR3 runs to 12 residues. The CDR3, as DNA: TGTGCCAGGAGACAGGGGGACACTGAAGCTTTCTTT. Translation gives CARRQGDTEAFF.

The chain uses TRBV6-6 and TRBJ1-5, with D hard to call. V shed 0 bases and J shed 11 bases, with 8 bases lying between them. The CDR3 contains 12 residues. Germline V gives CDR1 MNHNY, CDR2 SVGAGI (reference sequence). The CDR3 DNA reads TGTGCCAGCAGTTACTCGCCGAGGACCCAGCATTTT. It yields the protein CASSYSPRTQHF.

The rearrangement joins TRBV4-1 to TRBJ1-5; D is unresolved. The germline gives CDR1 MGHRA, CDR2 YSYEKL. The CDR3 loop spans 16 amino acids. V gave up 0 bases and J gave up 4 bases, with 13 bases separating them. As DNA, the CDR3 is TGCGCCAGCAGCCAAGAAGGGCTTGGGGAAAATCAGCCCCAGCATTTT. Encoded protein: CASSQEGLGENQPQHF.

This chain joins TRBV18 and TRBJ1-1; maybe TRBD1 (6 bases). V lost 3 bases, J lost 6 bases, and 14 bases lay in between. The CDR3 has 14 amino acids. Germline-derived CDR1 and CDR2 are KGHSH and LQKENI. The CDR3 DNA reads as TGTGCCAGCTCACCGGGGGTAGGGGGACCTGAAGCTTTCTTT. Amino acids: CASSPGVGGPEAFF. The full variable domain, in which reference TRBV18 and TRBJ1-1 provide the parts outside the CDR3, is NAGVMQNPRHLVRRRGQEARLRCSPMKGHSHVYWYRQLPEEGLKFMVYLQKENIIDESGMPKERFSAEFPKEGPSILRIQQVVRGDSAAYFCASSPGVGGPEAFFGQGTRLTVV.

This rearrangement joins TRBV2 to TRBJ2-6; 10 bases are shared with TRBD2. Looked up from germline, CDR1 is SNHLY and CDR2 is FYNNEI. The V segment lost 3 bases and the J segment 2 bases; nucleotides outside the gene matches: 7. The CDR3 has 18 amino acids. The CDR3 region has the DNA TGTGCCAGCAGTGAGGGGCTAGCGGGAGAGGCTGGGGCCAACGTCCTGACTTTC. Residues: CASSEGLAGEAGANVLTF.

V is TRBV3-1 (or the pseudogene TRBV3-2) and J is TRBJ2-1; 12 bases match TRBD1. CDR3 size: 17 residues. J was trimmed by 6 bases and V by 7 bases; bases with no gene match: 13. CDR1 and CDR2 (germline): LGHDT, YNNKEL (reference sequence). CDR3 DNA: TGTGCCAGCACCAAAAACATCCGGGACAGGGGGCTCAATGAGCAGTTCTTC. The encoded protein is CASTKNIRDRGLNEQFF.

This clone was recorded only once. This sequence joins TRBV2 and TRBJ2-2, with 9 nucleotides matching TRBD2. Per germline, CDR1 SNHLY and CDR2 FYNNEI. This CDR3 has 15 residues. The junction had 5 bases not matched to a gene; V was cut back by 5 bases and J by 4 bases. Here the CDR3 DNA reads TGTGCCAGCAGTCGGGTAGCGGGAGTCACCGGGGAGCTGTTTTTT. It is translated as CASSRVAGVTGELFF.

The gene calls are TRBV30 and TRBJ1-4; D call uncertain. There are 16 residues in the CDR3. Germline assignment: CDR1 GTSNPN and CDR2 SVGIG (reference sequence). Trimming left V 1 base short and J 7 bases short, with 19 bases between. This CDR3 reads CAWSARRTAVGEKLFF. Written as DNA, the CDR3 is TGTGCCTGGAGTGCCCGAAGGACTGCCGTCGGTGAAAAACTGTTTTTT.